This T cell receptor (beta chain) was recorded in a study of T-cell reconstitution after alpha-beta-depleted transplantation in children. In its sample, this clonotype was seen a few times. Its target is unknown. This CDR3 contains 15 residues. CDR1 and CDR2 (germline): SGHTA, FQGTGA. Trimming cost V 0 bases and J 0 bases, with 8 bases left between them. Preparation of the TCRbeta library involved a method that used unique molecular identifiers. TCRdb passed the PCR reads through MiXCR, listing each CDR3 protein once. This repertoire shows 750,000 to 950,000 distinct CDR3 sequences, roughly 15% found once; its top ten account for approximately 5%. Study conclusions and caveats: Several patients had high TCRbeta diversity at day 60; it came from surviving recipient T cells and thymic progenitors. As was reported, about two months after transplant, alpha-beta T cells came from several hundred expanded graft clones. Newly produced T cells mostly provided counts and TCRbeta diversity after one year, as hyperexpanded clones declined.

The TCR comes from a male patient between 5 and 17 years old who had a stem cell transplant for acute lymphoblastic leukemia, so the T cells may come from the graft donor. The sample consisted of PBMCs, mostly from graft donor cells, taken 360 days after TCRalphabeta/CD19-depleted stem cell transplant. The chain is built from TRBV7-3 and TRBJ1-1; D is unresolved. The CDR3 DNA follows: TGTGCCAGCAGCTTAACTCGGGTCGTGAACACTGAAGCTTTCTTT. As protein: CASSLTRVVNTEAFF.